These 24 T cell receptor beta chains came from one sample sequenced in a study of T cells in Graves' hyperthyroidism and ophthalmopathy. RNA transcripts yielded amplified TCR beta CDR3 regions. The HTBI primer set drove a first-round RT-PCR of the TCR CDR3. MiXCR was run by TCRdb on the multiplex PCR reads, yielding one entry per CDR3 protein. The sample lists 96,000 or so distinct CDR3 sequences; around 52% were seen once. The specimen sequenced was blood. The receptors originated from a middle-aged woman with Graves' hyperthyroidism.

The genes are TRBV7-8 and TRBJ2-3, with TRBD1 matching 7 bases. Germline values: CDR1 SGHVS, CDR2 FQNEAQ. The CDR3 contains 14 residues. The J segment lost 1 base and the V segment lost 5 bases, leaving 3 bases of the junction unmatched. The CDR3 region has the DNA TGTGCCAGCAGCCACAGGGGAGGCACAGATACGCAGTATTTT. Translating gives CASSHRGGTDTQYF.

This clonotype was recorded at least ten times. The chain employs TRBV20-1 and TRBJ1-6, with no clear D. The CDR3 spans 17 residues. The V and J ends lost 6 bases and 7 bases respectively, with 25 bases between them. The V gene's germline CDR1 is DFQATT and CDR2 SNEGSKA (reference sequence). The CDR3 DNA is TGCAGTGCCTCCCCTCCCCGCGCCAAGGTCGGAAATTCACCCCTCCACTTT. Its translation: CSASPPRAKVGNSPLHF.

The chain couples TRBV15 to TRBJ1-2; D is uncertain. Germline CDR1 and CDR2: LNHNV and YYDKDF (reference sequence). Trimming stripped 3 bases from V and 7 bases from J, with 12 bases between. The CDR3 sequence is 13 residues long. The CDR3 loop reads CATSSLRIFGYTF. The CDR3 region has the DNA TGTGCCACCAGCAGCTTGAGGATATTTGGCTACACCTTC.

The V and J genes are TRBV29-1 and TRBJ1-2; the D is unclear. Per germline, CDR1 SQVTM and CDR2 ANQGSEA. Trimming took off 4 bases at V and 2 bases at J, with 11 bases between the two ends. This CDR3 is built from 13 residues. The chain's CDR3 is CSVVGESNYGYTF. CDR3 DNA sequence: TGCAGCGTTGTTGGGGAGTCAAACTATGGCTACACCTTC.

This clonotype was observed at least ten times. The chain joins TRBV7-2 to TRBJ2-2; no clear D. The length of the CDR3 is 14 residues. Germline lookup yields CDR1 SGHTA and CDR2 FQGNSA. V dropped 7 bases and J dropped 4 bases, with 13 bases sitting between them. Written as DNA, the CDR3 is TGTGCCAGCACCTTGGACGACCCCACCGGGGAGCTGTTTTTT. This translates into CASTLDDPTGELFF.

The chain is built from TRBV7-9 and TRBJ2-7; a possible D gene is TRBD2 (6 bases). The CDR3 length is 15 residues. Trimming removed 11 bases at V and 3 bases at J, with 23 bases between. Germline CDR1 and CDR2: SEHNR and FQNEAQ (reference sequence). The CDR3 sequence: CAGTHRGDFYYEQYF. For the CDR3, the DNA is TGTGCCGGCACACACCGCGGGGATTTCTACTACGAGCAGTACTTC.

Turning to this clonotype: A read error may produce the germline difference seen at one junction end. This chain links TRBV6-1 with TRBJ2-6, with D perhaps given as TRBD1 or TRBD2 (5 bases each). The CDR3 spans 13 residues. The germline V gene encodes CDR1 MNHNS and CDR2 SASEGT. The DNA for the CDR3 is TGTGCCATCAGTGGTCCGGGACCCATCGTCCTGACTTTC. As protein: CAISGPGPIVLTF.

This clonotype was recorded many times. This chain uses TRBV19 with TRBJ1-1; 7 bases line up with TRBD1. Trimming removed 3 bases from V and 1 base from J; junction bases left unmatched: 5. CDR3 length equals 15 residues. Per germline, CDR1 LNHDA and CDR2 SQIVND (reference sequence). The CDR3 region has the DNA TGTGCCAGTAGTATGCCTCGACAGGGGAACACTGAAGCTTTCTTT. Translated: CASSMPRQGNTEAFF. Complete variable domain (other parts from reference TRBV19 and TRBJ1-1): DGGITQSPKYLFRKEGQNVTLSCEQNLNHDAMYWYRQDPGQGLRLIYYSQIVNDFQKGDIAEGYSVSREKKESFPLTVTSAQKNPTAFYLCASSMPRQGNTEAFFGQGTRLTVV.

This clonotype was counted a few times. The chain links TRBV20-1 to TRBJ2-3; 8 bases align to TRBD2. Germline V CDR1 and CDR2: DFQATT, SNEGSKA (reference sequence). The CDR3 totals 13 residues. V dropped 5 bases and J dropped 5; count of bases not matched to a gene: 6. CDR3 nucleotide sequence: TGCAGTGCTCTTAGCGGGAATATAGATACGCAGTATTTT. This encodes CSALSGNIDTQYF.

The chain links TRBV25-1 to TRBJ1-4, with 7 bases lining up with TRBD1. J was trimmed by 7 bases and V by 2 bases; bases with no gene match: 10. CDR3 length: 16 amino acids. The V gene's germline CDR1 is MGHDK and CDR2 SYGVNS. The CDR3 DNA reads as TGTGCCAGCAGTGAACGGGGGGGGACAGTAACTGAAAAACTGTTTTTT. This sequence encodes CASSERGGTVTEKLFF.

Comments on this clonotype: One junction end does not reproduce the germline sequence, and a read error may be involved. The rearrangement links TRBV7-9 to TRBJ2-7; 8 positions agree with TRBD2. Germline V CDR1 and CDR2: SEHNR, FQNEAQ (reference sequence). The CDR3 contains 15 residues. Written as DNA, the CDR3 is TGCGCCAGCAGCGTGACCGGGACTAGTCCCTACGAGCAGTACTTC. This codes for CASSVTGTSPYEQYF. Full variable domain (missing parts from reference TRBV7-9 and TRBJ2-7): DTGVSQNPRHKITKRGQNVTFRCDPISEHNRLYWYRQTLGQGPEFLTYFQNEAQLEKSRLLSDRFSAERPKGSFSTLEIQRTEQGDSAMYLCASSVTGTSPYEQYFGPGTRLTVT.

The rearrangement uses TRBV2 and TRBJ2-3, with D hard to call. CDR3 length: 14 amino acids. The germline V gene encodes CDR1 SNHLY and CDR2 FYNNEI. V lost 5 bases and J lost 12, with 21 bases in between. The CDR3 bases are TGTGCCAGCAGTTACTCGATCGGCGTGACCCCTCAGTATTTT. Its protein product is CASSYSIGVTPQYF.

CDR3 coding DNA: TGTGCCAGCAGCTTGGGACCGGACTCAGCTAGCACAGATACGCAGTATTTT. Amino acid sequence: CASSLGPDSASTDTQYF. The gene calls are TRBV5-4 and TRBJ2-3, with D possibly TRBD2 on 5 matching bases. Trimming pared 0 bases from V and 0 bases from J, leaving 14 bases between. This CDR3 has 17 residues. Germline V gives CDR1 SGHNT, CDR2 YYREEE (reference sequence).

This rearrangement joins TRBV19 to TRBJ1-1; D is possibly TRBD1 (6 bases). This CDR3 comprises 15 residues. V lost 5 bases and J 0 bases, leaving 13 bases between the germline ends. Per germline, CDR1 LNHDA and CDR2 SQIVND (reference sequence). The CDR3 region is CASSRTGHLNTEAFF. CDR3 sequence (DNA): TGTGCCAGTAGTCGCACGGGACACCTGAACACTGAAGCTTTCTTT.

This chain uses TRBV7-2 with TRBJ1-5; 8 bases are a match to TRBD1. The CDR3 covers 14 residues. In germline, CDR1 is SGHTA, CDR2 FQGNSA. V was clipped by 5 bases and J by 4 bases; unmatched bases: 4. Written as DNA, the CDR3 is TGTGCCAGCAGCCAGACAGGGGTAAATCAGCCCCAGCATTTT. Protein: CASSQTGVNQPQHF.

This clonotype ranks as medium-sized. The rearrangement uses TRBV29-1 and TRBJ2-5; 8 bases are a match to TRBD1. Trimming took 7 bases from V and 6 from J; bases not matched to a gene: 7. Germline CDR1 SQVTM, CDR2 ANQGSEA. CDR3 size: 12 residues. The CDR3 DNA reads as TGCAGCGCCGAAGGGGACAGGCAGACCCAGTACTTC. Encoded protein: CSAEGDRQTQYF.

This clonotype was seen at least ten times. CDR3 coding DNA: TGTGCCAGCAGTTTACAGGGGGCGAACACTGAAGCTTTCTTT. Residues: CASSLQGANTEAFF. This sequence joins TRBV12-3 or TRBV12-4 and TRBJ1-1; 8 bases agree with TRBD1. Trimming removed 2 bases from V and 1 base from J; junction bases left unmatched: 0. This CDR3 spans 14 amino acids.

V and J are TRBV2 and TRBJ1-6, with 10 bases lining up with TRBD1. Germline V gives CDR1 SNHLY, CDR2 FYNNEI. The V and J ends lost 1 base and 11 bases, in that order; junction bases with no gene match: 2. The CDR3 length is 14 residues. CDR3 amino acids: CASSEGGQGPPLHF. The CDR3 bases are TGTGCCAGCAGTGAAGGGGGACAGGGGCCACCCCTCCACTTT.

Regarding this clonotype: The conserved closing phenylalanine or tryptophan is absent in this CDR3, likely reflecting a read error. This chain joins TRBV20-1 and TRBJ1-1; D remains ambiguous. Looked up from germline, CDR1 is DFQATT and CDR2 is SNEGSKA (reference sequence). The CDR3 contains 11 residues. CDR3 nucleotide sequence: TGCAGCGCTACGACGAACACTGAAGCTTTCTCT. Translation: CSATTNTEAFS.

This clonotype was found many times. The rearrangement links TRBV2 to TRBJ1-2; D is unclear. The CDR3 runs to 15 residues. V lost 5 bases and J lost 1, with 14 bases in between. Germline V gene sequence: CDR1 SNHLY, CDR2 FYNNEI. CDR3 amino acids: CASSPLLGYNYGYTF. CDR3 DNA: TGTGCCAGCAGTCCGCTCCTGGGGTATAACTATGGCTACACCTTC. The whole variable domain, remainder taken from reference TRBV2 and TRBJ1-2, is EPEVTQTPSHQVTQMGQEVILRCVPISNHLYFYWYRQILGQKVEFLVSFYNNEISEKSEIFDDQFSVERPDGSNFTLKIRSTKLEDSAMYFCASSPLLGYNYGYTFGSGTRLTVV.

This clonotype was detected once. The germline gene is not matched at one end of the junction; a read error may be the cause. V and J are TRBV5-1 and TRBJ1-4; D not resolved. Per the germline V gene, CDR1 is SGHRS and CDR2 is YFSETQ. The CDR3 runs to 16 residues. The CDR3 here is CASSYGRGAGNEKLFF. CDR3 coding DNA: TGCGCCAGCAGCTACGGACGGGGTGCGGGTAATGAGAAACTGTTTTTT. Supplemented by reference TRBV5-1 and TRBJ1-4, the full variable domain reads KAGVTQTPRYLIKTRGQQVTLSCSPISGHRSVSWYQQTPGQGLQFLFEYFSETQRNKGNFPGRFSGRQFSNSRSEMNVSTLELGDSALYLCASSYGRGAGNEKLFFGSGTQLSVL.

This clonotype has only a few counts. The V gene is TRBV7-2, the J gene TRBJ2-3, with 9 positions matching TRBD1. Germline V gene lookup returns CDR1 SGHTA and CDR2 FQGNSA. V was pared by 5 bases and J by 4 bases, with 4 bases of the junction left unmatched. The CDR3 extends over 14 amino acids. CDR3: CASSRDRVADTQYF. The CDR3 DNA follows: TGTGCCAGCAGCCGGGACAGGGTGGCAGATACGCAGTATTTT. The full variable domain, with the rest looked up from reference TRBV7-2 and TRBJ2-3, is GAGVSQSPSNKVTEKGKDVELRCDPISGHTALYWYRQSLGQGLEFLIYFQGNSAPDKSGLPSDRFSAERTGGSVSTLTIQRTQQEDSAVYLCASSRDRVADTQYFGPGTRLTVL.

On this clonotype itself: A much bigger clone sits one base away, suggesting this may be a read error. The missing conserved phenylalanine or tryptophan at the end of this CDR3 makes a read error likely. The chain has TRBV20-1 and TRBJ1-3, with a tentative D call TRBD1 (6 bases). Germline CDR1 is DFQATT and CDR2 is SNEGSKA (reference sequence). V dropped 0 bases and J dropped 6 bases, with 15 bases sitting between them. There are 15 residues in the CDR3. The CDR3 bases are TGCAGTGCTAGAGATTTAACAGGGCTGAAAAACACCATATATCTT. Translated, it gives CSARDLTGLKNTIYL.

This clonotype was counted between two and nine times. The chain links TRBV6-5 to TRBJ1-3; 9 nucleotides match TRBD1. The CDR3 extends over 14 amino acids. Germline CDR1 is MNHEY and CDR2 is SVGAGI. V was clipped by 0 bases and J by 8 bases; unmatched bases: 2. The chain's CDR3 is CASSYSGDRDTIYF. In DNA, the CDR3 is TGTGCCAGCAGTTACTCAGGGGACAGGGACACCATATATTTT.